This T cell receptor (beta chain) emerged from a study of early T cells in non-severe SARS-CoV-2 infection. CDR3 length: 14 residues. CDR1 and CDR2 from the germline V gene are SGHRS and YFSETQ. V lost 4 bases, J lost 3 bases, and 11 bases lay in between. The TCR library protocol was used to attach unique molecular identifiers. These identifiers were attached to individual cDNA molecules. TCRdb reanalysed the 5' RACE reads using MiXCR and keeps one entry per CDR3 protein. The top ten hold 3% to 4.5% of the sample, which has more than 65,000 distinct CDR3 sequences, about 14% seen once. This sequence joins TRBV5-1 and TRBJ1-3, with D possibly TRBD1 on 5 matching bases. The TCR originated in an adult who was a healthcare worker with PCR-confirmed SARS-CoV-2 infection or an uninfected control (not recorded which). The sample here was whole blood, taken at baseline. The CDR3 spells CASSPGGDGNTIYF. The CDR3 DNA reads as TGCGCCAGCAGCCCCGGAGGGGATGGAAACACCATATATTTT.